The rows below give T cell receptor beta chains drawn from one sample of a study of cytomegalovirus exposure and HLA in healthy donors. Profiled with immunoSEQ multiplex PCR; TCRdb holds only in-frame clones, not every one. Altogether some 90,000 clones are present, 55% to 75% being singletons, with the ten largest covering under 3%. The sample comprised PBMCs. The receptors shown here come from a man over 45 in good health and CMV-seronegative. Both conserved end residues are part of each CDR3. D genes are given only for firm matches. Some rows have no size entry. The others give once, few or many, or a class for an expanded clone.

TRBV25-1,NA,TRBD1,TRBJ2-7,CASSKMGQVPYEQYF,TGTGCCAGCAGCAAAATGGGACAGGTTCCCTACGAGCAGTACTTC
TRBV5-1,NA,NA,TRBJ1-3,CASSLHSGNTIYF,TGCGCCAGCAGCTTGCACTCTGGAAACACCATATATTTT
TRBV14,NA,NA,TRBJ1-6,CASSQESNSPLHF,TGTGCCAGCAGCCAAGAGAGTAATTCACCCCTCCACTTT
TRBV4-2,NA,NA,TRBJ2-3,CASSQDRGAAVQYF,TGTGCCAGCAGCCAAGACCGCGGGGCTGCGGTGCAGTATTTT
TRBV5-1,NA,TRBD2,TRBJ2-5,CASRYSGNQETQYF,TGCGCCAGCAGGTATAGCGGGAACCAAGAGACCCAGTACTTC
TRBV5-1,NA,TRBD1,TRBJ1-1,CASSGGQGATEAFF,TGCGCCAGCAGCGGAGGACAGGGGGCCACTGAAGCTTTCTTT
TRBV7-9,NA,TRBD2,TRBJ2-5,CASTHVPSGQETQYF,TGTGCCAGCACCCACGTACCTAGCGGCCAAGAGACCCAGTACTTC
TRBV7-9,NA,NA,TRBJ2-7,CASSSGLYEQYF,TGTGCCAGCAGCTCCGGACTTTACGAGCAGTACTTC
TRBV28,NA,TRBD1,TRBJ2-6,CASKPGGPSGANVLTF,TGTGCCAGCAAGCCAGGGGGCCCCTCTGGGGCCAACGTCCTGACTTTC
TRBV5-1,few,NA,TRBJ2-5,CASSLGVQGGETQYF,TGCGCCAGCAGCTTGGGGGTACAGGGTGGAGAGACCCAGTACTTC
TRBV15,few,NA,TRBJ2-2,CATSRVRGSAGELFF,TGTGCCACCAGCAGAGTCAGGGGAAGCGCCGGGGAGCTGTTTTTT
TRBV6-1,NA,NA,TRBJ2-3,CASEDRTPSTDTQYF,TGTGCCAGCGAAGACAGGACTCCTAGCACAGATACGCAGTATTTT
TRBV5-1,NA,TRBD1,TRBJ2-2,CASSQGAGTGELFF,TGCGCCAGCAGCCAGGGGGCTGGCACCGGGGAGCTGTTTTTT
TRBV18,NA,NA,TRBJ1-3,CASSPDSNGNTIYF,TGTGCCAGCTCACCCGACAGCAATGGAAACACCATATATTTT
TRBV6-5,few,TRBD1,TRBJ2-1,CASRRTGRDEQFF,TGTGCCAGCAGGCGGACAGGGCGCGATGAGCAGTTCTTC
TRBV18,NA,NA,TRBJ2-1,CASSQYLNRGGDEQFF,TGTGCCAGCTCCCAATACCTGAACAGGGGAGGCGATGAGCAGTTCTTC
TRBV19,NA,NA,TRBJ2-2,CASSTVRTGELFF,TGTGCCAGTAGTACCGTGAGGACCGGGGAGCTGTTTTTT
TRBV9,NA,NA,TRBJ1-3,CASSVGTGSSGNTIYF,TGTGCCAGCAGCGTAGGAACAGGGAGCTCTGGAAACACCATATATTTT
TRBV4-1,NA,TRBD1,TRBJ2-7,CASSQGPGTGGVYEQYF,TGCGCCAGCAGCCAAGGACCCGGGACAGGGGGGGTCTACGAGCAGTACTTC
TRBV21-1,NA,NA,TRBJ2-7,CASSTRQGGAESYEQYF,TGTGCCAGCAGCACTCGACAGGGGGGGGCAGAAAGCTACGAGCAGTACTTC
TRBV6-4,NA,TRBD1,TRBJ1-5,CASSDRDRGQPQHF,TGTGCCAGCAGTGACAGGGACAGGGGTCAGCCCCAGCATTTT
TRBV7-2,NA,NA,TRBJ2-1,CASSLGTEYNEQFF,TGTGCCAGCAGCTTAGGGACAGAATACAATGAGCAGTTCTTC
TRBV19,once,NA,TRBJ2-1,CASSIRDFPYNEQFF,TGTGCCAGTAGTATCCGGGACTTTCCCTACAATGAGCAGTTCTTC
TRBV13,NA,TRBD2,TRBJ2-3,CASRPSGFTDTQYF,TGTGCCAGCAGGCCTAGCGGTTTCACAGATACGCAGTATTTT
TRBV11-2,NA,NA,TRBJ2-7,CASSLQIYEQYF,TGTGCCAGCAGCTTACAAATCTACGAGCAGTACTTC
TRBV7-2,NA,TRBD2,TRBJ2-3,CASSFSGGRADTQYF,TGTGCCAGCAGCTTTTCGGGGGGGCGGGCAGATACGCAGTATTTT
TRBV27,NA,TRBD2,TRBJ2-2,CASSFGTSLAGELFF,TGTGCCAGCAGTTTCGGGACTAGTCTTGCCGGGGAGCTGTTTTTT
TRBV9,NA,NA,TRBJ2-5,CASSVAGWETQYF,TGTGCCAGCAGCGTAGCCGGGTGGGAGACCCAGTACTTC
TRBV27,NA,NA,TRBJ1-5,CASSLPPDSGGSNQPQHF,TGTGCCAGCAGTTTACCCCCGGACAGTGGAGGAAGCAATCAGCCCCAGCATTTT
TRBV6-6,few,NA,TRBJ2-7,CASKNRPYEQYF,TGTGCCAGCAAAAACAGACCCTACGAGCAGTACTTC
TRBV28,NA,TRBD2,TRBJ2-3,CASSSPGLADTQYF,TGTGCCAGCAGTTCCCCGGGACTAGCAGATACGCAGTATTTT
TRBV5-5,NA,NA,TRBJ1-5,CASSLRGNQPQHF,TGTGCCAGCAGCTTGCGAGGAAATCAGCCCCAGCATTTT
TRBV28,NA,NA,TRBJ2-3,CASSLMWRLGNTQYF,TGTGCCAGCAGTTTAATGTGGAGGTTGGGGAATACGCAGTATTTT
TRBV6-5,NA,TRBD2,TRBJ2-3,CASSAGLAGGDTQYF,TGTGCCAGCAGTGCTGGACTAGCGGGCGGGGATACGCAGTATTTT
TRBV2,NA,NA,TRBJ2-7,CAGSTSLALEQYF,TGTGCCGGCTCAACTTCCCTAGCTTTGGAGCAGTACTTC
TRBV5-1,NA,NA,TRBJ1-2,CASSLDQGNYGYTF,TGCGCCAGCAGCTTGGATCAGGGTAACTATGGCTACACCTTC
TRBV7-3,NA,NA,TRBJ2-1,CASRGGGTYNEQFF,TGTGCCAGTCGAGGGGGCGGGACATACAATGAGCAGTTCTTC
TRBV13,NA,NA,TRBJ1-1,CASSFFWEDTEAFF,TGTGCCAGCAGCTTTTTTTGGGAGGACACTGAAGCTTTCTTT
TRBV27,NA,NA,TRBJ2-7,CASSEGDEQYF,TGTGCCAGCAGTGAGGGGGACGAGCAGTACTTC
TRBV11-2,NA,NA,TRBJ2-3,CASSPQNTQYF,TGTGCCAGCAGCCCCCAGAATACGCAGTATTTT
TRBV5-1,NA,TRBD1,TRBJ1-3,CASSTGQGHGNTIYF,TGCGCCAGCAGCACCGGACAGGGCCACGGAAACACCATATATTTT
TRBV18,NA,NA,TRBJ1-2,CASSPPGLVGYGYTF,TGTGCCAGCTCACCACCGGGGCTCGTCGGCTATGGCTACACCTTC
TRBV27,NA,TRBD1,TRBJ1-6,CASRWTGTPYNSPLHF,TGTGCCAGCAGATGGACAGGGACACCTTATAATTCACCCCTCCACTTT
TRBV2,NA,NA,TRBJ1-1,CASSSGTEAFF,TGTGCCAGCAGCTCGGGAACTGAAGCTTTCTTT
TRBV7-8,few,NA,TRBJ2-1,CASSTGQSYNEQFF,TGTGCCAGCAGCACCGGACAGTCATACAATGAGCAGTTCTTC
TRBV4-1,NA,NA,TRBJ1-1,CASSQAGGENTEAFF,TGCGCCAGCAGCCAGGCCGGGGGGGAGAACACTGAAGCTTTCTTT
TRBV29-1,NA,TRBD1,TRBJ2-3,CSVEDRSGGWTQYF,TGCAGCGTTGAAGATCGCTCAGGGGGCTGGACGCAGTATTTT
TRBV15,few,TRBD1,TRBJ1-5,CATSRTTGSNQPQHF,TGTGCCACCAGCAGAACGACAGGGAGCAATCAGCCCCAGCATTTT
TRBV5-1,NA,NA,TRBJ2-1,CASSYREFVGNEQFF,TGCGCCAGCAGCTACCGGGAGTTCGTGGGGAATGAGCAGTTCTTC
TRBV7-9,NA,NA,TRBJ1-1,CASSLGGRVDRHMNTEAFF,TGTGCCAGCAGCTTAGGTGGACGGGTTGACAGGCACATGAACACTGAAGCTTTCTTT
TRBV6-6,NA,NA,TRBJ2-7,CASKAPSPYEQYF,TGTGCCAGCAAAGCTCCGAGCCCCTACGAGCAGTACTTC
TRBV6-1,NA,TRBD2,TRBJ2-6,CASSENLGLAVGGSGANVLTF,TGTGCCAGCAGTGAAAACTTGGGACTAGCGGTAGGGGGGTCTGGGGCCAACGTCCTGACTTTC
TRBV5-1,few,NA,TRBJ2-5,CASSLGTTQETQYF,TGCGCCAGCAGCCTCGGGACAACCCAAGAGACCCAGTACTTC
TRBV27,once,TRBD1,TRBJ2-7,CASSPGTVSYEQYF,TGTGCCAGCAGTCCTGGGACAGTTAGCTACGAGCAGTACTTC
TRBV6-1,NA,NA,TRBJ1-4,CASSEKMGFGGWGNEKLFF,TGTGCCAGCAGCGAAAAAATGGGGTTTGGGGGCTGGGGTAATGAAAAACTGTTTTTT
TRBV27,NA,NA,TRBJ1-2,CASSFLAFGGYTF,TGTGCCAGCAGTTTCTTAGCCTTCGGTGGCTACACCTTC
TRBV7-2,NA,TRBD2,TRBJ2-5,CASSPGTSGWGETQYF,TGTGCCAGCAGCCCAGGGACTAGCGGCTGGGGAGAGACCCAGTACTTC